Listed below are T cell receptor beta chains from one sample, sequenced in a study of blood T cell repertoires in COVID-19. TCRdb's copy holds only in-frame clones and misses some; the assay was immunoSEQ multiplex PCR. The table has roughly 280,000 clones, about 90% seen once. What was sequenced was PBMCs or T cells enriched from blood (not recorded which). The receptors were sampled from a woman aged 55-69 years who had recovered from COVID-19. CDR3s include the opening cysteine and the closing phenylalanine or tryptophan. The D gene is left open where the match is weak. Rows may omit the clone size; those that give it use once, few, many or a size class.

cdr3_nt,cdr3_aa,clone_size,d_call,j_call,cdr3_length,v_call
TGTGCCAGCAGTCCACACACAGTGGAAAACATTCAGTACTTC,CASSPHTVENIQYF,-,-,TRBJ2-4,14,TRBV21-1
TGCAGCGTGGACCGGAGGCCCACCGGGGAGCTGTTTTTT,CSVDRRPTGELFF,-,-,TRBJ2-2,13,TRBV29-1
TGCGCCAGCAGCTTGACTGGGGGACACAATGGCTACACCTTC,CASSLTGGHNGYTF,-,-,TRBJ1-2,14,TRBV5-1
TGCGCCAGCAGCTTGGGCCCAACATCTTTTAAAGATACGCAGTATTTT,CASSLGPTSFKDTQYF,-,-,TRBJ2-3,16,TRBV5-1
TGTGCCTGGAGTGTGTTGGGGGCGAGCGAGCAGTACTTC,CAWSVLGASEQYF,-,-,TRBJ2-7,13,TRBV30
TGTGCCAGCAGCTTGGGGGGACAGGTCCAGTACTTC,CASSLGGQVQYF,-,TRBD1,TRBJ2-5,12,TRBV5-8
TGTGCCAGCAGCCAAGATTGGGCAGGGAGGTTGAGGGGACTCTCTGGAAACACCATATATTTT,CASSQDWAGRLRGLSGNTIYF,-,-,TRBJ1-3,21,TRBV3-1/TRBV3-2
TGTGCCAGCAGTTTGGAAGGGACTACTGAAGCTTTCTTT,CASSLEGTTEAFF,-,-,TRBJ1-1,13,TRBV27
TGTGCCAGCAGTTCCCCCCACGACAGGGCTTATGGCTACACCTTC,CASSSPHDRAYGYTF,-,TRBD1,TRBJ1-2,15,TRBV28
TGCGCCAGCAGCTTGCCAGGGCAAACTGAAGCTTTCTTT,CASSLPGQTEAFF,-,-,TRBJ1-1,13,TRBV5-1
TGTGCCAGCAGTGAAACAGCCGACAGAATTGGACTGTTTTTT,CASSETADRIGLFF,-,-,TRBJ1-4,14,TRBV6-1
TGTGCCAGCCTAGCCCAGGGGGAAGCTTTCTTT,CASLAQGEAFF,-,-,TRBJ1-1,11,TRBV12-3/TRBV12-4
TGCAGTGCTAGTATAGCGAACCACAATGAGCAGTTCTTC,CSASIANHNEQFF,-,-,TRBJ2-1,13,TRBV20-1
TGCGCCAGCAGCCAGGAGGGGGACAGGCCCAATGAAAAACTGTTTTTT,CASSQEGDRPNEKLFF,once,TRBD1,TRBJ1-4,16,TRBV4-1
TGTGCCAGCAGCCCCTCCCGGGATTTGGGTTTGGGGGAGCTGTTTTTT,CASSPSRDLGLGELFF,-,-,TRBJ2-2,16,TRBV7-3
TGTGCCAGCAGACCTAAGCGGGAGGAACAAGAGACCCAGTACTTC,CASRPKREEQETQYF,-,TRBD2,TRBJ2-5,15,TRBV2
TGTGCCAGCAGCAAAGAGTCCCTGACTTACTCTGGAAACACCATATATTTT,CASSKESLTYSGNTIYF,-,-,TRBJ1-3,17,TRBV21-1
TGCGCCAGCAGCTCGAAACTTTCTAGCGGGGGGGCCGGGAATGAGCAGTTCTTC,CASSSKLSSGGAGNEQFF,-,TRBD2,TRBJ2-1,18,TRBV5-1
TGTGCCAGCAGCCCGGGGGGAGAGCAGTACTTC,CASSPGGEQYF,-,TRBD2,TRBJ2-7,11,TRBV7-9
TGTGCCAGCAGCGCCCGACAGGGGAGGGATACGCAGTATTTT,CASSARQGRDTQYF,-,TRBD1,TRBJ2-3,14,TRBV9
TGTGCCAGCAGCAGGACAGGGCCCTACAATGAGCAGTTCTTC,CASSRTGPYNEQFF,-,TRBD1,TRBJ2-1,14,TRBV11-3
TGTGCCAGCAGCTTGGGGTTACACAAAACGTTCTTC,CASSLGLHKTFF,-,-,TRBJ2-1,12,TRBV5-6
TGTGCCAGCAGCCCTACGGGGGAGTCACCGCAGTATTTT,CASSPTGESPQYF,-,-,TRBJ2-3,13,TRBV7-9
TGCGCCAGCAGCTTGGCACAGGGGGGGAACACTGAAGCTTTCTTT,CASSLAQGGNTEAFF,-,TRBD1,TRBJ1-1,15,TRBV5-1
TGTGCCAGCAGCCAAAAGTCCCCGACAGGGTATAATTCACCCCTCCACTTT,CASSQKSPTGYNSPLHF,-,TRBD1,TRBJ1-6,17,TRBV14
TGTGCCAGCAGTTCGACAGGGTATGAGCAGTTCTTC,CASSSTGYEQFF,-,TRBD1,TRBJ2-1,12,TRBV28
TGTGCCAGCAGTCGGGACTGGGGAGGCTACGAGCAGTACTTC,CASSRDWGGYEQYF,-,-,TRBJ2-7,14,TRBV13
TGTGCCAGTAGTATGACAGGTATCGGCTACACCTTC,CASSMTGIGYTF,-,-,TRBJ1-2,12,TRBV19
TGTGCCTGGAGCGAAGGGGTCACGAACACCGGGGAGCTGTTTTTT,CAWSEGVTNTGELFF,few,-,TRBJ2-2,15,TRBV30
TGCGCCAGCAGCCCGGCTGGTGGCAGGGCAAGTTGGACCAATCAGCCCCAGCATTTT,CASSPAGGRASWTNQPQHF,-,-,TRBJ1-5,19,TRBV5-1
TGTGCCAGCGGACGGACAGACTCCACAACTAATGAAAAACTGTTTTTT,CASGRTDSTTNEKLFF,-,-,TRBJ1-4,16,TRBV9